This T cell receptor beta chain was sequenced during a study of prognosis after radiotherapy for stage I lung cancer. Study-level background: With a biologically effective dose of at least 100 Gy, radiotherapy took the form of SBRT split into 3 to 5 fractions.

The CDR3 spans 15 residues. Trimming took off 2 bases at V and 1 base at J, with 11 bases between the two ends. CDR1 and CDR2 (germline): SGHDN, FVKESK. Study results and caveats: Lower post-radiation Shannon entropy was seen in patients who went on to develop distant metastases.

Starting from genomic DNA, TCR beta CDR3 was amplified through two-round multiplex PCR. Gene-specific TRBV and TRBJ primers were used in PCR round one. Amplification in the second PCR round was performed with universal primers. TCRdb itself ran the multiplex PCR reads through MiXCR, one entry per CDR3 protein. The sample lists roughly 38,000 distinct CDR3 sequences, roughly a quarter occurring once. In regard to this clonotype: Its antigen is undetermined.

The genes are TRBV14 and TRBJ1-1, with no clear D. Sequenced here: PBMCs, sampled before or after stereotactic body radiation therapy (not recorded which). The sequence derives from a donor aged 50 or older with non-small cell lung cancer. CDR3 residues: CASSQRLDRNTEAFF. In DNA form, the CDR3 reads TGTGCCAGCAGCCAACGTCTGGATAGGAACACTGAAGCTTTCTTT.